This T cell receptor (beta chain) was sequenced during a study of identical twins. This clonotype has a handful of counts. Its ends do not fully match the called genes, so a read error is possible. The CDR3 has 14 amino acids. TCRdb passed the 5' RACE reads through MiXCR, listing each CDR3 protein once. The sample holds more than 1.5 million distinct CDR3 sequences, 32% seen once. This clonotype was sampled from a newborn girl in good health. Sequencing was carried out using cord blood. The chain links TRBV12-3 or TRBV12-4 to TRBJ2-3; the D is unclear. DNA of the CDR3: TGTGCCAGCAGTCTCGGTTTGCCCACAGATACGCGGTATTTT. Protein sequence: CASSLGLPTDTRYF.